These 29 T cell receptor beta chains came from one sample sequenced in a study of T cells in Graves' hyperthyroidism and ophthalmopathy (dated by TCRdb to about 2019). The library was prepared using multiplex PCR. Sequencing took place on an Illumina HiSeq 2000. TCR beta CDR3 regions were amplified from RNA transcripts. A first-round RT-PCR of the TCR CDR3 used the HTBI primer set with the Qiagen OneStep RT-PCR kit. TCRdb took the public reads, trimmed them with fastp at Q25, ran MiXCR for clone calling and kept in-frame beta chains. Each CDR3 protein gets just one entry, which takes the most common genes and DNA from the rows behind it. The sample includes some 180,000 distinct CDR3 sequences, with more than 15% observed a single time. The ten largest make up roughly 29% of the sample. The sequenced material came from blood. Source of these receptors: a woman in her forties or fifties with Graves' hyperthyroidism.

Ten or more counts support this clonotype. This sequence joins TRBV13 and TRBJ2-7; 9 nucleotides line up with TRBD2. Germline CDR1 is PRHDT and CDR2 is FYEKMQ (reference sequence). V trimming: 5 bases; J trimming: 5 bases; junction bases outside the gene matches: 7. The CDR3 has 14 residues. CDR3 sequence reads: CASSPGLAYDEQYF. As DNA, the CDR3 is TGTGCCAGCAGCCCGGGACTAGCATACGACGAGCAGTACTTC.

V gene TRBV5-6 combines with J gene TRBJ2-7; weak D call: TRBD2 (5 bases). The CDR3 is 14 residues long. Germline V gives CDR1 SGHDT, CDR2 YYEEEE. Between the trimmed V and J ends, which lost 4 bases and 3 bases, there was a span of 14 bases. CDR3 bases: TGTGCCAGCAGCCTCCTTGAGAGGGTCTACGAGCAGTACTTC. Translation gives CASSLLERVYEQYF.

The sample holds a few counts of this clonotype. This CDR3 reads CASSQAIVASSYNEQFF. CDR3 in DNA: TGTGCCAGCAGCCAAGCAATAGTAGCCAGCTCCTACAATGAGCAGTTCTTC. The chain uses TRBV3-1 and TRBJ2-1; no clear D gene. Between the trimmed V and J ends, which lost 1 base and 0 bases, there was a span of 13 bases. Germline V gene sequence: CDR1 LGHDT, CDR2 YNNKEL (reference sequence). The CDR3 spans 17 residues.

This clonotype came up many times. The chain links TRBV9 to TRBJ2-3; no clear D. This CDR3 has 13 residues. Trimming removed 0 bases from V and 7 bases from J, with 9 bases in between. Germline values: CDR1 SGDLS, CDR2 YYNGEE. The CDR3 region has the DNA TGTGCCAGCAGCGTAGCCGAGCATTATACGCAGTATTTT. Amino acid sequence: CASSVAEHYTQYF.

This clonotype occurred many times. The J gene is TRBJ2-5, the V gene TRBV20-1; D unclear. The CDR3 runs to 15 residues. Germline V gene lookup returns CDR1 DFQATT and CDR2 SNEGSKA (reference sequence). The ends were cut back, 0 bases at V and 4 bases at J, with 15 bases in the middle. The CDR3 sequence: CSARDKLALRETQYF. The DNA for the CDR3 is TGCAGTGCTAGAGATAAACTGGCTTTGCGAGAGACCCAGTACTTC.

The chain links TRBV9 to TRBJ2-2, with 7 bases matching TRBD1. The germline gives CDR1 SGDLS, CDR2 YYNGEE. The J segment lost 5 bases and the V segment lost 8 bases, leaving 12 bases of the junction unmatched. This CDR3 is 15 amino acids long. CDR3 sequence reads: CASGSGQGVTGELFF. Here the CDR3 DNA reads TGTGCCAGTGGCTCCGGTCAGGGGGTTACCGGGGAGCTGTTTTTT.

This clonotype was picked up many times. The chain combines TRBV12-3 or TRBV12-4 with TRBJ2-1; 7 bases agree with TRBD2. This CDR3 is 14 amino acids long. The trim removed 4 bases at V and 1 base at J, leaving 1 base unmatched. The CDR3 DNA reads as TGTGCCAGCAGTTGGGGGGGGTCCTACAATGAGCAGTTCTTC. This gives the protein CASSWGGSYNEQFF.

This clonotype was counted ten times or more. The rearrangement uses TRBV19 and TRBJ1-1, with a tentative D call TRBD1 (5 bases). V was shortened by 5 bases and J by 10 bases, with 17 bases between the two germline ends. The CDR3 has 13 residues. Germline V CDR1 and CDR2: LNHDA, SQIVND (reference sequence). The CDR3 DNA is TGTGCCAGTAGTCCGGTTTCAGGGCAGTCAGCTTTCTTT. It specifies CASSPVSGQSAFF.

In its sample, this clonotype was seen a few times. Possible read error: a much larger clone is one base away. The gene calls are TRBV7-8 and TRBJ1-2, with D unresolved. Germline V lookup: CDR1 SGHVS, CDR2 FQNEAQ. The CDR3 is made up of 13 amino acids. The CDR3 nucleotides are TGTGCCGGCAGCTTAAACAAAAACGGTGGCTACACCTTC. Protein sequence: CAGSLNKNGGYTF.

This clonotype was seen ten or more times. V usage is TRBV6-2 or TRBV6-3 and J usage is TRBJ1-1; 10 positions agree with TRBD1. The germline V gene has CDR1 MNHEY and CDR2 SVGEGT. Trimming at V came to 3 bases and at J to 0 bases, leaving 7 bases not matched to a gene. The CDR3 runs 17 residues. CDR3 sequence: CASSYSGQGYMNTEAFF. As DNA, the CDR3 is TGTGCCAGCAGTTATTCGGGACAGGGGTACATGAACACTGAAGCTTTCTTT.

The V call is TRBV4-1, the J call TRBJ1-2, with 10 bases fitting TRBD1. Trimming at V came to 0 bases and at J to 2 bases, leaving 6 bases not matched to a gene. The germline CDR1 and CDR2 sequences are MGHRA and YSYEKL. The CDR3 sequence is 17 residues long. The CDR3 DNA reads as TGCGCCAGCAGCCAAGATCGGGGGACAGGGGCCAACTATGGCTACACCTTC. It translates to CASSQDRGTGANYGYTF.

This clonotype was seen repeatedly, ten times or more. The V gene is TRBV20-1, the J gene TRBJ2-4; no reliable D call. Germline lookup yields CDR1 DFQATT and CDR2 SNEGSKA (reference sequence). CDR3 size: 17 residues. The V and J ends lost 5 bases and 3 bases respectively, with 23 bases between them. CDR3 loop: CSASIGPHVWSKNIQYF. The CDR3 DNA follows: TGCAGTGCTTCAATAGGGCCCCATGTATGGAGCAAAAACATTCAGTACTTC.

This clonotype was seen a few times. The rearrangement links TRBV4-1 to TRBJ1-6; TRBD1 might be the D (6 bases). Germline assignment: CDR1 MGHRA and CDR2 YSYEKL. This CDR3 comprises 14 residues. The V end lost 0 bases, the J end lost 14 bases, and 14 bases lay between the germline ends. This CDR3 reads CASSQEERGGALHF. The CDR3 coding sequence is TGCGCCAGCAGCCAAGAAGAAAGAGGGGGTGCCCTCCACTTT.

This clonotype was picked up a small number of times. CDR3 amino acids: CASSLGVTDYTDTQYF. The DNA for the CDR3 is TGTGCCAGCAGCTTAGGGGTGACGGATTACACAGATACGCAGTATTTT. This sequence joins TRBV7-9 and TRBJ2-3; D call uncertain. The CDR3 contains 16 residues. The V end was cut by 1 base, the J end by 2 bases, with 13 bases between. From germline, CDR1 is SEHNR and CDR2 FQNEAQ (reference sequence).

This clonotype was recorded at least ten times. The V gene is TRBV6-1, the J gene TRBJ1-6; D unresolved. In germline, CDR1 is MNHNS, CDR2 SASEGT. The length of the CDR3 is 14 residues. With 5 bases removed from V and 5 bases from J, the gap between germline ends came to 10 bases. Here the CDR3 DNA reads TGTGCCAGCAGTCCAAACTATGATAATTCACCCCTCCACTTT. This codes for CASSPNYDNSPLHF.

This clonotype was observed at least ten times. This chain uses TRBV6-2 or TRBV6-3 with TRBJ2-7; TRBD1 might be the D (5 bases). The CDR3 runs 14 residues. Germline assignment: CDR1 MNHEY and CDR2 SVGEGT. Trimming removed 6 bases from V and 3 bases from J, with 15 bases in between. The chain's CDR3 is CASRTQGTVYEQYF. The CDR3 DNA reads TGTGCCAGCAGGACCCAGGGTACCGTCTACGAGCAGTACTTC.

This clonotype has a count of ten or more. This sequence joins TRBV15 and TRBJ2-7; 12 bases match TRBD2. Germline V gene sequence: CDR1 LNHNV, CDR2 YYDKDF (reference sequence). V lost 0 bases, J lost 4 bases, and 10 bases stayed unmatched. CDR3 size: 18 residues. The CDR3 region has the DNA TGTGCCACCAGCAGAGATCGGGGGCTAGCGGGGGGGCCTTACGAGCAGTACTTC. Translation: CATSRDRGLAGGPYEQYF.

This clonotype appeared many times. This chain links TRBV12-3 or TRBV12-4 with TRBJ2-3; no clear D gene. Trimming removed 5 bases from V and 0 bases from J, with 12 bases in between. The CDR3 sequence is 15 residues long. Here the CDR3 reads CASSKSAVSTDTQYF. For the CDR3, the DNA is TGTGCCAGCAGTAAGTCGGCAGTTAGCACAGATACGCAGTATTTT.

This clonotype has a count of ten or more. J is TRBJ2-3 and V is TRBV24-1; D call uncertain. The V gene lost 5 bases and the J gene lost 1 base, with 12 bases spanning the gap. Germline CDR1 and CDR2: KGHDR and SFDVKD. CDR3 size: 15 residues. DNA for the CDR3: TGTGCCACCAGTGCGGCCAGGCGGCGCACAGATACGCAGTATTTT. It encodes CATSAARRRTDTQYF.

Many counts were recorded for this clonotype. The chain links TRBV29-1 to TRBJ1-1; D ambiguous. Trimming pared 0 bases from V and 5 bases from J, leaving 4 bases between. CDR1 SQVTM and CDR2 ANQGSEA come from the germline V gene. This CDR3 spans 11 amino acids. The CDR3 loop reads CSVEEGTEAFF. CDR3 sequence (DNA): TGCAGCGTTGAAGAGGGAACTGAAGCTTTCTTT.

J is TRBJ2-1 and V is TRBV2; D ambiguous. Germline V lookup: CDR1 SNHLY, CDR2 FYNNEI. This CDR3 has 16 amino acids. Between the trimmed V and J ends, which lost 4 bases and 9 bases, there was a span of 22 bases. CDR3 DNA sequence: TGTGCCAGCAGTGCCACCACGGAAGGAAGCCGATTTGAGCAGTTCTTC. Residues: CASSATTEGSRFEQFF. The whole variable domain, filled in from reference TRBV2 and TRBJ2-1, reads EPEVTQTPSHQVTQMGQEVILRCVPISNHLYFYWYRQILGQKVEFLVSFYNNEISEKSEIFDDQFSVERPDGSNFTLKIRSTKLEDSAMYFCASSATTEGSRFEQFFGPGTRLTVL.

This clonotype was observed many times. The gene calls are TRBV7-2 and TRBJ2-6; 7 bases fit TRBD1. Per germline, CDR1 SGHTA and CDR2 FQGNSA. The CDR3 loop spans 16 amino acids. The V gene end was trimmed by 5 bases and the J gene end by 4 bases; junction bases not matched to a gene: 8. CDR3 protein: CASSPRQGTGANVLTF. The DNA of the CDR3 is TGTGCCAGCAGCCCTCGACAGGGTACAGGGGCCAACGTCCTGACTTTC.

This clonotype was detected many times. The chain employs TRBV3-1 and TRBJ1-6; TRBD1 agrees at 7 bases. J was trimmed by 9 bases and V by 4 bases; bases with no gene match: 9. The CDR3 is 15 amino acids. Per germline, CDR1 LGHDT and CDR2 YNNKEL (reference sequence). CDR3 nucleotide sequence: TGTGCCAGCAGCCTCTCCCAGGGGGGCGGTTCACCCCTCCACTTT. This sequence encodes CASSLSQGGGSPLHF.

This clonotype was picked up many times. The CDR3 loop reads CASSLSGTSGGAKLFF. CDR3 DNA sequence: TGTGCCAGCAGTCTCTCCGGGACTAGCGGGGGGGCGAAGCTGTTTTTT. The chain recombines TRBV27 with TRBJ2-2; 16 bases line up with TRBD2. This CDR3 contains 16 residues. Germline V gene lookup returns CDR1 MNHEY and CDR2 SMNVEV (reference sequence). J gave up 12 bases and V 5 bases, and 9 bases lay outside the gene matches.

This clonotype has a count of ten or more. This sequence joins TRBV7-9 and TRBJ2-1, with 10 bases matching TRBD2. The CDR3 runs 21 residues. Germline CDR1 SEHNR, CDR2 FQNEAQ (reference sequence). With 1 base clipped from V and 0 bases from J, the junction kept 15 bases outside the gene matches. CDR3 in amino acids: CASSLGPYILAGGSSYNEQFF. The CDR3 DNA reads TGTGCCAGCAGCTTAGGGCCCTATATCTTAGCGGGGGGAAGCTCCTACAATGAGCAGTTCTTC.

This clonotype was recorded at least ten times. J is TRBJ2-2 and V is TRBV6-1; no firm D call. CDR1 is MNHNS and CDR2 is SASEGT in the germline V gene. The CDR3 extends over 11 amino acids. The germline V and J ends were trimmed by 6 bases and 7 bases, with 6 bases remaining between them. CDR3 DNA: TGTGCCAGCAGGGTTTTCGGGGAGCTGTTTTTT. This encodes CASRVFGELFF.

This clonotype was counted ten times or more. V is TRBV7-2 and J is TRBJ2-7; a weak D match, TRBD1 (6 bases). Germline CDR1 and CDR2: SGHTA and FQGNSA. Deletions cut 1 base from V and 12 bases from J, with 13 bases between. This CDR3 region has 12 residues. In DNA form, the CDR3 reads TGTGCCAGCAGCTTAGATCGCACAGGGCCGTACTTC. Translating gives CASSLDRTGPYF. The entire variable domain, with the rest obtained from reference TRBV7-2 and TRBJ2-7, is as follows: GAGVSQSPSNKVTEKGKDVELRCDPISGHTALYWYRQSLGQGLEFLIYFQGNSAPDKSGLPSDRFSAERTGGSVSTLTIQRTQQEDSAVYLCASSLDRTGPYFGPGTRLTVT.

Ten or more counts support this clonotype. V gene TRBV19 combines with J gene TRBJ2-1, with D tentatively TRBD1 or TRBD2 (6 bases each). Germline V gene data show CDR1 as LNHDA and CDR2 as SQIVND (reference sequence). The germline V and J ends were trimmed by 4 bases and 6 bases, with 16 bases remaining between them. This CDR3 is 15 amino acids long. The CDR3 here is CASSKGGNPFNEQFF. The CDR3 DNA is TGTGCCAGTAGTAAAGGGGGGAACCCCTTCAATGAGCAGTTCTTC.

The sample holds many counts of this clonotype. The V gene is TRBV7-2, the J gene TRBJ2-7; 14 bases line up with TRBD2. The CDR3 consists of 15 residues. V dropped 5 bases and J dropped 3; count of bases not matched to a gene: 3. CDR1 is SGHTA and CDR2 is FQGNSA in the germline V gene. CDR3 sequence reads: CASSATSGGVYEQYF. The CDR3 DNA reads as TGTGCCAGCAGCGCGACTAGCGGGGGGGTCTACGAGCAGTACTTC.